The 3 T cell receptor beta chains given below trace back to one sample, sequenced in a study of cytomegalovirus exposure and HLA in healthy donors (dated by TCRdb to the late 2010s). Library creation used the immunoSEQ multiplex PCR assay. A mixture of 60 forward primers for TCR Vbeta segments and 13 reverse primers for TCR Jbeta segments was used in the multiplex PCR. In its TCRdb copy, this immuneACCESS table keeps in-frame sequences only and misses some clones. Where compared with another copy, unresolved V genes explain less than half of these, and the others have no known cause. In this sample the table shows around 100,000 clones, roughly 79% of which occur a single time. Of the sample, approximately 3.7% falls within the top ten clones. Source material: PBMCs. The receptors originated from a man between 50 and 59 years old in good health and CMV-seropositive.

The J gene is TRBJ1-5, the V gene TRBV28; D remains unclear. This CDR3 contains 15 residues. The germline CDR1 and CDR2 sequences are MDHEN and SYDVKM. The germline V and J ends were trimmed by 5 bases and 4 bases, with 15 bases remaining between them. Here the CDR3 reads CASSMGGRENQPQHF. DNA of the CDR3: TGTGCCAGCAGTATGGGAGGGAGGGAAAATCAGCCCCAGCATTTT. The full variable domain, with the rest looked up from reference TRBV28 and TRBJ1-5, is DVKVTQSSRYLVKRTGEKVFLECVQDMDHENMFWYRQDPGLGLRLIYFSYDVKMKEKGDIPEGYSVSREKKERFSLILESASTNQTSMYLCASSMGGRENQPQHFGDGTRLSIL.

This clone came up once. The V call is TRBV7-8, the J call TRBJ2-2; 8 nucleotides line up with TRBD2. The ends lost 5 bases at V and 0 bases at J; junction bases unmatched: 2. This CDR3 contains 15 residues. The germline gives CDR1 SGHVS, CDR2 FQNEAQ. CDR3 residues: CASSDSGANTGELFF. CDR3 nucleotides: TGTGCCAGCAGCGATAGCGGGGCGAACACCGGGGAGCTGTTTTTT.

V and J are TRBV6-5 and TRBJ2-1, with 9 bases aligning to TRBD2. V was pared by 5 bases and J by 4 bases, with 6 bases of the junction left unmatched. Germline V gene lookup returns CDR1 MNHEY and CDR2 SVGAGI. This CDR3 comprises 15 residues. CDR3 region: CASSRPSGKYNEQFF. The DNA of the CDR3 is TGTGCCAGCAGTCGCCCTAGCGGGAAGTACAATGAGCAGTTCTTC.